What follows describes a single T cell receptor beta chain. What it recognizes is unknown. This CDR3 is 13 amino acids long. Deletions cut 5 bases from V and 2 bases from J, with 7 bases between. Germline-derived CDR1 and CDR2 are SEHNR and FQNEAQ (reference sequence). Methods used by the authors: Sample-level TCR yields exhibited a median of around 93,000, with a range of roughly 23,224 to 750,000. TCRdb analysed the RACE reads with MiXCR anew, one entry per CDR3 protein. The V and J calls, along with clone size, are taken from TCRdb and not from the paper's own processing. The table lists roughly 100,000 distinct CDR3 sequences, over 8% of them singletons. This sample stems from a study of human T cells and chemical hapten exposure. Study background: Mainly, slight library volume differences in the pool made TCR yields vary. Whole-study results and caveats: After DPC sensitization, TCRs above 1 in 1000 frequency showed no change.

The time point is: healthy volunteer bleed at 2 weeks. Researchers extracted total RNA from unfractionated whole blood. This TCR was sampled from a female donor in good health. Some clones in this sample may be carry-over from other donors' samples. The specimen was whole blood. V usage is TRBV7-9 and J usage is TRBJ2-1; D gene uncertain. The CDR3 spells CASSPDPYNEQFF. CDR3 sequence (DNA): TGTGCCAGCAGCCCCGACCCCTACAATGAGCAGTTCTTC.